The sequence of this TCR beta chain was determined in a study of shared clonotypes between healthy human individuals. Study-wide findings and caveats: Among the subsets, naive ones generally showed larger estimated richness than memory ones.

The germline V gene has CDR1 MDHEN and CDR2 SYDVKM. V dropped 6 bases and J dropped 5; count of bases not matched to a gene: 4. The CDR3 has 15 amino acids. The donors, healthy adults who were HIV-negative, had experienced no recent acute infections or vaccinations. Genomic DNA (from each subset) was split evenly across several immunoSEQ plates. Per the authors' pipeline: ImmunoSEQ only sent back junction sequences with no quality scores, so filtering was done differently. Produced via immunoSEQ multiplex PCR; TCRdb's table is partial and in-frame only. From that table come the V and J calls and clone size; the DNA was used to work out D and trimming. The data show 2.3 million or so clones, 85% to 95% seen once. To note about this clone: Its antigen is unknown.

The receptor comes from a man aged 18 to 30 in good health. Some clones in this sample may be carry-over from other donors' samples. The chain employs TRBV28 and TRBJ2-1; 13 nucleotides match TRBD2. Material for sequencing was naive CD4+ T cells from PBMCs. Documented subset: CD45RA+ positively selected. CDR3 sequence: CASSLGTSGNNEQFF. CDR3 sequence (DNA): TGTGCCAGCAGCCTCGGGACTAGCGGGAACAATGAGCAGTTCTTC.